What follows are 3 T cell receptor beta chains derived from one specimen sequenced in a study of OX40 agonist ivuxolimab in advanced cancers. This table comes from immunoSEQ multiplex PCR, and its TCRdb copy is limited to in-frame clones, with some not included. The sample yields about 76,000 clones, around 84% seen once. The starting material was CD4+ or CD8+ T cells sorted from blood, obtained in a trial of the OX40 agonist ivuxolimab. These receptors were taken from an adult with an advanced solid tumor such as melanoma, head and neck, liver or kidney cancer.

The CDR3 DNA reads as TGTGCCAGCTCACCAGACGCGGTCTTGGGCGGCTACACCTTC. Translation: CASSPDAVLGGYTF. The chain carries TRBV18 and TRBJ1-2; no clear D gene. CDR3 length equals 14 residues. V lost 2 bases to trimming and J lost 8 bases, with 15 bases between them. From germline, CDR1 is KGHSH and CDR2 LQKENI.

This clone came up a few times. Different DNA sequences within this sample yield the same CDR3. The chain links TRBV7-3 to TRBJ2-3, with TRBD1 matching over 9 bases. The germline V gene has CDR1 SGHTA and CDR2 FQGTGA. There are 14 residues in the CDR3. The V gene end was trimmed by 5 bases and the J gene end by 4 bases; junction bases not matched to a gene: 4. DNA for the CDR3: TGTGCCAGCAGCCGACAGGGGGGACCAGATACGCAGTATTTT. It yields the protein CASSRQGGPDTQYF. Drawing the rest from reference TRBV7-3 and TRBJ2-3, the complete variable domain is GAGVSQTPSNKVTEKGKYVELRCDPISGHTALYWYRQSLGQGPEFLIYFQGTGAADDSGLPNDRFFAVRPEGSVSTLKIQRTERGDSAVYLCASSRQGGPDTQYFGPGTRLTVL.

The chain uses TRBV6-5 and TRBJ2-1, with 7 bases identical to TRBD2. V lost 8 bases and J lost 12; bases outside the gene matches: 16. The CDR3 extends over 14 amino acids. Germline V lookup: CDR1 MNHEY, CDR2 SVGAGI. The CDR3 reads CASGPAGWVFGQFF. CDR3 nucleotides: TGTGCCAGCGGCCCAGCGGGATGGGTTTTTGGGCAGTTCTTC.